This T cell receptor beta chain comes out of a study of blood T cell repertoires in COVID-19. Study-level information: Whether acute or convalescent, the COVID-19 samples came from the United States, Italy and Spain. From T cells, B-cell-depleted T cells, or PBMCs came the material, which was cDNA or gDNA.

Germline lookup yields CDR1 SGHDT and CDR2 YYEEEE. With 3 bases removed from V and 2 bases from J, the gap between germline ends came to 20 bases. The CDR3 is 17 amino acids. In the original workflow: Reference gene primer amplification yielded estimated nucleated cell counts. Assay: immunoSEQ multiplex PCR; the TCRdb copy retains only in-frame clones and omits some. V and J calls and clone size are as listed in that table; D and trimming were resolved from the DNA. The sample holds about 74,000 clones, about 80% seen once. The source material was peripheral blood. This receptor was obtained from a human donor in a cohort sampled during active COVID-19. This rearrangement joins TRBV5-6 to TRBJ2-5, with a weak D call TRBD2 (6 bases). The CDR3 region has the DNA TGTGCCAGCAGCTCCCGCCGACTAGTAGAAGCACAAGAGACCCAGTACTTC. Its translation: CASSSRRLVEAQETQYF.